The rows below give T cell receptor beta chains drawn from one sample of a study of response to subunit inactivated influenza vaccine. TCRdb fed the RT-PCR reads into MiXCR, producing one record per CDR3 protein. Among approximately 730,000 distinct CDR3 sequences listed, around 13% were seen once. Material: PBMCs from blood, obtained less than 15 days before vaccination. The receptors derive from a man over 45 who received an inactivated influenza vaccine. Both conserved end residues are part of each CDR3. The D gene is left open where the match is weak. Only part of the rows carry a size: once, few, many, or a class if the clone is expanded.

V	J	size	D	CDR3	DNA
TRBV19	TRBJ1-1	few	TRBD1	CASSMAGGLTEAFF	TGTGCCAGTAGTATGGCAGGGGGCTTGACTGAAGCTTTCTTT
TRBV5-1	TRBJ1-4	.	TRBD1	CASSRQGGTNEKLFF	TGCGCCAGCAGCAGACAGGGGGGAACTAATGAAAAACTGTTTTTT
TRBV24-1	TRBJ2-3	few	.	CATSDLMSPPRPDTQYF	TGTGCCACCAGTGATTTGATGTCCCCCCCTCGGCCAGATACGCAGTATTTT
TRBV11-2	TRBJ2-5	.	.	CASSLMGWGRVEEETQYF	TGTGCCAGCAGCTTAATGGGATGGGGCAGGGTGGAAGAGGAGACCCAGTACTTC
TRBV6-1	TRBJ2-2	.	.	CASSAARSSTGELFF	TGTGCCAGCAGTGCTGCACGTTCGAGCACCGGGGAGCTGTTTTTT
TRBV29-1	TRBJ2-1	.	.	CSVEPLDFLNYEQFF	TGCAGCGTTGAACCCTTAGACTTCCTTAACTACGAGCAGTTCTTC
TRBV12-3/TRBV12-4	TRBJ1-5	many	.	CASSFFLTGVNQPQHF	TGTGCCAGCAGTTTTTTCTTAACAGGAGTAAATCAGCCCCAGCATTTT
TRBV4-1	TRBJ1-2	few	TRBD1	CASTGYRGRSYGYTF	TGCGCCAGCACGGGATACAGGGGGCGCAGCTATGGCTACACCTTC
TRBV11-2	TRBJ2-1	many	TRBD2	CASSLDISGGSYNEQFF	TGTGCCAGCAGCTTAGATATTAGCGGGGGCTCCTACAATGAGCAGTTCTTC
TRBV4-2	TRBJ2-1	many	TRBD2	CASSQDRASGIDLYNEQFF	TGTGCCAGCAGCCAAGATAGGGCTAGCGGGATCGACCTATACAATGAGCAGTTCTTC
TRBV15	TRBJ2-3	few	.	CATSSGGRGTDTQYF	TGTGCCACCAGCTCCGGGGGGCGGGGCACAGATACGCAGTATTTT
TRBV6-2/TRBV6-3	TRBJ2-2	few	.	CASSYATSLAGELFF	TGTGCCAGCAGTTACGCGACTAGTCTCGCGGGGGAGCTGTTTTTT
TRBV20-1	TRBJ2-2	.	.	CSARDSGQNTGELFF	TGCAGTGCTAGAGATTCAGGCCAGAACACCGGGGAGCTGTTTTTT
TRBV4-3	TRBJ1-4	.	.	CASSPGTLPFREKLLF	TGCGCCAGCAGCCCCGGCACTCTCCCTTTTCGGGAAAAACTGCTTTTT
TRBV7-9	TRBJ2-7	.	TRBD1	CASLTLDRPYEQYF	TGTGCCAGCCTTACTCTGGACAGGCCCTACGAGCAGTACTTC
TRBV15	TRBJ1-4	.	TRBD1	CATSRGGQGGEKLFF	TGTGCCACCAGCAGAGGTGGACAGGGGGGCGAGAAACTGTTTTTT
TRBV5-6	TRBJ2-5	few	TRBD1	CATHLQGANPQETQYF	TGTGCCACTCACCTCCAGGGGGCAAATCCCCAAGAGACCCAGTACTTC
TRBV10-3	TRBJ2-2	few	.	CAIRDMTGGELFF	TGTGCCATCAGAGACATGACTGGCGGGGAGCTGTTTTTT
TRBV29-1	TRBJ2-5	.	TRBD1	CSGQGTHGAQYF	TGCAGCGGACAGGGAACCCATGGGGCCCAGTACTTC
TRBV4-3	TRBJ2-1	many	TRBD1	CASSQDMDRVLNEQFF	TGCGCCAGCAGCCAAGACATGGACAGGGTTTTGAATGAGCAGTTCTTC
TRBV6-5	TRBJ2-3	.	.	CASSYSNRDPTDTQYF	TGTGCCAGCAGTTACAGTAACAGGGATCCCACAGATACGCAGTATTTT
TRBV20-1	TRBJ2-3	.	TRBD2	CSATSGTSIQSSTDTQYF	TGCAGTGCTACTAGCGGGACCTCAATTCAATCTAGCACAGATACGCAGTATTTT
TRBV29-1	TRBJ1-3	few	.	CSVKGTISGNTIYF	TGCAGCGTTAAAGGGACAATCTCTGGAAACACCATATATTTT
TRBV10-3	TRBJ1-5	.	.	CAISESTRGRDQPQHF	TGTGCCATCAGTGAGTCGACAAGGGGAAGGGATCAGCCCCAGCATTTT
TRBV6-2/TRBV6-3	TRBJ1-1	few	TRBD1	CASSGDRPTEAFF	TGTGCCAGCAGCGGGGACAGGCCCACTGAAGCTTTCTTT
TRBV6-1	TRBJ1-2	few	.	CASRTGQFYGYTF	TGTGCCAGCAGAACCGGACAGTTCTATGGCTACACCTTC
TRBV10-3	TRBJ1-1	few	.	CAISENQGVGNTEAFF	TGTGCCATCAGTGAGAATCAGGGAGTTGGGAACACTGAAGCTTTCTTT
TRBV4-2	TRBJ2-5	.	TRBD2	CVSRRYNTTSGRETQYF	TGTGTCAGCAGGCGATATAATACGACTAGCGGGAGAGAGACCCAGTACTTC
TRBV6-1	TRBJ2-5	few	TRBD2	CASRGLAGVETQYF	TGTGCCAGCAGGGGACTAGCGGGTGTGGAGACCCAGTACTTC
TRBV6-1	TRBJ2-2	few	TRBD1	CASSDRGRVTGELFF	TGTGCCAGCAGTGACAGGGGGCGGGTGACCGGGGAGCTGTTTTTT
TRBV29-1	TRBJ1-5	few	.	CSVVVGGHDSNQPQHF	TGCAGCGTTGTGGTTGGAGGGCATGATAGCAATCAGCCCCAGCATTTT
TRBV7-9	TRBJ1-3	.	.	CASSFNRVGSGNTIYF	TGTGCCAGCAGCTTCAACAGAGTGGGCTCTGGAAACACCATATATTTT
TRBV12-3/TRBV12-4	TRBJ2-1	few	.	CASSPVGPKGNEQFF	TGTGCCAGCAGTCCCGTGGGGCCTAAGGGAAATGAGCAGTTCTTC
TRBV20-1	TRBJ2-1	few	.	CSASERAGLNNEQFF	TGCAGTGCTAGTGAACGGGCAGGGCTTAACAATGAGCAGTTCTTC
TRBV24-1	TRBJ2-3	.	.	CATSDGDTPTDTQYF	TGTGCCACCAGTGACGGGGACACCCCCACAGATACGCAGTATTTT
TRBV20-1	TRBJ2-5	many	TRBD1	CSAPGQGLETQYF	TGCAGTGCACCGGGACAGGGCTTGGAGACCCAGTACTTC
TRBV9	TRBJ2-7	many	TRBD1	CASSVTAGGTYEQYF	TGTGCCAGCAGCGTAACGGCAGGGGGTACCTACGAGCAGTACTTC
TRBV7-9	TRBJ1-4	few	.	CASSSVNVLEKLFF	TGTGCCAGCAGCTCGGTGAATGTACTTGAAAAACTGTTTTTT
TRBV28	TRBJ2-1	.	TRBD2	CATYSSGGSNEQFF	TGTGCCACCTACTCTAGCGGGGGCTCGAATGAGCAGTTCTTC
TRBV6-5	TRBJ1-2	few	.	CASSYGDGIHGYTF	TGTGCCAGCAGTTACGGAGACGGAATTCATGGCTACACCTTC
TRBV20-1	TRBJ2-1	few	TRBD2	CSARSGRIFNEQFF	TGCAGTGCTAGGAGCGGGAGAATCTTCAATGAGCAGTTCTTC
TRBV20-1	TRBJ2-3	few	.	CSARIGSTSTDTQYF	TGCAGTGCTAGAATCGGCTCCACTAGCACAGATACGCAGTATTTT
TRBV9	TRBJ2-3	few	.	CASSVNAGAGTDTQYF	TGTGCCAGCAGCGTAAATGCGGGTGCAGGCACAGATACGCAGTATTTT